The 3 T cell receptor beta chains given below trace back to one sample, sequenced in a study of blood T cell repertoires in COVID-19. Assay: immunoSEQ multiplex PCR; the TCRdb copy retains only in-frame clones and omits some. The top ten clones hold roughly 1.2% of a sample with hundreds of thousands of clones, more than 80% of them seen once. The specimen was peripheral blood. The receptors derive from a young woman with COVID-19, enrolled during active disease.

This clone was found once. This CDR3 is CASSATPDRDSGNTIYF. In DNA, the CDR3 is TGTGCCAGCAGCGCCACCCCGGACAGAGATTCTGGAAACACCATATATTTT. The V and J genes are TRBV5-4 and TRBJ1-3; a weak D match, TRBD1 (6 bases). Trimming removed 4 bases at V and 1 base at J, with 18 bases between. CDR3 length: 17 residues. Germline loops: CDR1 SGHNT, CDR2 YYREEE (reference sequence).

This sequence joins TRBV7-2 and TRBJ1-1; tentative D call: TRBD1 (6 bases). The V end was cut by 5 bases, the J end by 0 bases, with 13 bases between. Germline CDR1 and CDR2: SGHTA and FQGNSA. The CDR3 is 15 residues long. The CDR3: CASSKTGPMNTEAFF. For the CDR3, the DNA is TGTGCCAGCAGCAAAACAGGGCCGATGAACACTGAAGCTTTCTTT. Full variable domain (missing parts from reference TRBV7-2 and TRBJ1-1): GAGVSQSPSNKVTEKGKDVELRCDPISGHTALYWYRQSLGQGLEFLIYFQGNSAPDKSGLPSDRFSAERTGGSVSTLTIQRTQQEDSAVYLCASSKTGPMNTEAFFGQGTRLTVV.

This clone was detected only once. The gene calls are TRBV7-9 and TRBJ2-5, with TRBD1 identical over 9 bases. CDR3 length: 15 amino acids. Germline V gene sequence: CDR1 SEHNR, CDR2 FQNEAQ (reference sequence). With 4 bases clipped from V and 5 bases from J, the junction kept 8 bases outside the gene matches. The CDR3 nucleotides are TGTGCCAGCAGCTCCCCGGGGACAGGGAATGAGACCCAGTACTTC. Amino acids: CASSSPGTGNETQYF.